This TCR beta chain comes out of a study of blood T cell repertoires in COVID-19. Using immunoSEQ multiplex PCR, the repertoire was profiled, and TCRdb retains in-frame clones only, with some absent. The sample yields roughly 230,000 clones, 85% to 90% seen once. Trimming took off 5 bases at V and 3 bases at J, with 13 bases between the two ends. Per germline, CDR1 ENHRY and CDR2 SYGVKD. The CDR3 length is 14 residues. The sequencing input was peripheral blood. The receptor comes from a woman aged 55 to 70 with COVID-19, enrolled during active disease. V is TRBV10-3 and J is TRBJ1-2; weak D call: TRBD1 (5 bases). The CDR3 coding sequence is TGTGCCATCAGTCCAGGGTACGGCGACTATGGCTACACCTTC. It translates to CAISPGYGDYGYTF.